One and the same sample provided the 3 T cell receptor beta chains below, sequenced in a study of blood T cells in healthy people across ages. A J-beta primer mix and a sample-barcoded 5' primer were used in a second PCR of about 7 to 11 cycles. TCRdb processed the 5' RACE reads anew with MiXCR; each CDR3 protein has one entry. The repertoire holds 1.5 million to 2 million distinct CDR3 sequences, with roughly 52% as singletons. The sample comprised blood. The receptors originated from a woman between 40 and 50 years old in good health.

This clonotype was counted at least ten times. For the CDR3, the DNA is TGCAGTGCTAGAGTAGGATCCCAAGAGACCCAGTACTTC. It codes for CSARVGSQETQYF. The chain carries TRBV20-1 and TRBJ2-5; D gene unclear. The germline V gene has CDR1 DFQATT and CDR2 SNEGSKA (reference sequence). The CDR3 is 13 amino acids. Trimming took 1 base from V and 1 from J, leaving 7 bases between them.

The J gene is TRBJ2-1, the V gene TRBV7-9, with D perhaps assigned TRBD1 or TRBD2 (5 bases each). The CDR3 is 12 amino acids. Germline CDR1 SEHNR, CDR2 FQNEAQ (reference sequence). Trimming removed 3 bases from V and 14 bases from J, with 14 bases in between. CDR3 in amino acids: CASSFGTGLKFF. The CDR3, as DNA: TGTGCCAGCAGCTTCGGGACGGGGCTAAAGTTCTTC.

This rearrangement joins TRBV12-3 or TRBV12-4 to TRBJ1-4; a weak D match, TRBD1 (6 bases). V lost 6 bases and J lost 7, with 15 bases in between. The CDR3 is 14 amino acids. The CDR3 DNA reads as TGTGCCAGCAGGCAACAGGGTAAAGGTGAAAAACTGTTTTTT. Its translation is CASRQQGKGEKLFF.